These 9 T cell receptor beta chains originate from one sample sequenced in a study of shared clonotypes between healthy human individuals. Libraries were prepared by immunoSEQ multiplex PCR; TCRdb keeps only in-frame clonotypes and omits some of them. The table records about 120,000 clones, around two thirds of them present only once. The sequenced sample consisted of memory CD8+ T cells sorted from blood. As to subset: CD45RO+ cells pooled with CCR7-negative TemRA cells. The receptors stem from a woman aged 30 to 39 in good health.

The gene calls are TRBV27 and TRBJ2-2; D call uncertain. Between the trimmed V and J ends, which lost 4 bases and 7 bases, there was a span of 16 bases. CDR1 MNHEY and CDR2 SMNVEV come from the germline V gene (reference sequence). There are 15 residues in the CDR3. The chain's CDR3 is CASSSHATEGGELFF. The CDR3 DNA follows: TGTGCCAGCAGTTCCCACGCCACCGAAGGCGGGGAGCTGTTTTTT.

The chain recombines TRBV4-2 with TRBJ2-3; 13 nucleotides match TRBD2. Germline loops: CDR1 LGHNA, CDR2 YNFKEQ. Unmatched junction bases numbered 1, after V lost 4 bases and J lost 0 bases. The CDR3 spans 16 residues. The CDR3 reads CASSRGLAGSTDTQYF. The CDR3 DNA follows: TGTGCCAGCAGCCGGGGACTAGCGGGAAGCACAGATACGCAGTATTTT.

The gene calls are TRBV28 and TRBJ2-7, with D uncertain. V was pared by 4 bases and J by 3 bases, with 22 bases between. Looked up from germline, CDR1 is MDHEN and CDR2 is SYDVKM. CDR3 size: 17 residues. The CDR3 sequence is CASSSFRSETRRYEQYF. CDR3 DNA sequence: TGTGCCAGCAGTTCATTCCGTTCCGAGACACGTCGCTACGAGCAGTACTTC.

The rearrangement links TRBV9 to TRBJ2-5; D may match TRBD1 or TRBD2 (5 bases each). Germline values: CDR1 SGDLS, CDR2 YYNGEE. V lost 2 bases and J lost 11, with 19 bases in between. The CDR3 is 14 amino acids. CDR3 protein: CASSVSWGTEEQYF. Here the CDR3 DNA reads TGTGCCAGCAGCGTGTCGTGGGGGACGGAAGAGCAGTACTTC.

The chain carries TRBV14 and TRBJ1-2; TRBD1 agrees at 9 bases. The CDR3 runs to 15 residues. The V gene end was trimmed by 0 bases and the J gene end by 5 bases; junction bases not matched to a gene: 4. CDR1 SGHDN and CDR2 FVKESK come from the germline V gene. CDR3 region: CASSQDLGTGYGYTF. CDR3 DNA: TGTGCCAGCAGCCAAGATCTGGGGACAGGGTATGGCTACACCTTC. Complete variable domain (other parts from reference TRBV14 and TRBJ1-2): EAGVTQFPSHSVIEKGQTVTLRCDPISGHDNLYWYRRVMGKEIKFLLHFVKESKQDESGMPNNRFLAERTGGTYSTLKVQPAELEDSGVYFCASSQDLGTGYGYTFGSGTRLTVV.

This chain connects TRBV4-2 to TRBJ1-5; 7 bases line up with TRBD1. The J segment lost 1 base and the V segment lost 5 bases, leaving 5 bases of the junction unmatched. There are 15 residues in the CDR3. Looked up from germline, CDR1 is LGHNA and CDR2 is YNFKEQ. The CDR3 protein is CASSAGQASNQPQHF. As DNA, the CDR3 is TGTGCCAGCAGCGCCGGACAGGCAAGCAATCAGCCCCAGCATTTT.

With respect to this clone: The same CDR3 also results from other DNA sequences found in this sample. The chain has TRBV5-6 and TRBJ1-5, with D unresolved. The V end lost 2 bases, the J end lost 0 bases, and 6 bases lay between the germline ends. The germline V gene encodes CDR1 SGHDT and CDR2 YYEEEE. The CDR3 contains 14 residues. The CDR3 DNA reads TGTGCCAGCAGCTTAAGGTATAGCAATCAGCCCCAGCATTTT. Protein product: CASSLRYSNQPQHF.

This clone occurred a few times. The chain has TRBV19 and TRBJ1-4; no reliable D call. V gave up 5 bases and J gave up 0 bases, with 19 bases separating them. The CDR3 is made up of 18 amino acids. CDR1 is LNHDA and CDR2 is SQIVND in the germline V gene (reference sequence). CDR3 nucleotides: TGTGCCAGTAGTGGCAGGCCTTCAAAAAGGTCAACTAATGAAAAACTGTTTTTT. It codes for CASSGRPSKRSTNEKLFF.

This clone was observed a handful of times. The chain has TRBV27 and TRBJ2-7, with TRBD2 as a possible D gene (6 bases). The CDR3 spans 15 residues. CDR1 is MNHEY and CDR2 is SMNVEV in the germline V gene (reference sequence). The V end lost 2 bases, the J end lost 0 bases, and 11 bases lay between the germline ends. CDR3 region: CASSLQGGFSYEQYF. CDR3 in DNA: TGTGCCAGCAGTTTACAGGGAGGCTTCTCCTACGAGCAGTACTTC.